Following are 28 T cell receptor beta chains from one sample sequenced in a study of shared clonotypes between healthy human individuals. Generated by immunoSEQ multiplex PCR, the TCRdb table keeps only in-frame clones and is missing some. The data hold roughly 2,300,000 clones, with less than 95% observed a single time. The sequenced material came from naive CD4+ T cells from PBMCs. Specified subset: CD45RA+ positively selected. Receptor source: a man aged 18 to 35 in good health. Some clones in this sample may be carry-over from other donors' samples.

The chain carries TRBV30 and TRBJ2-2, with 7 bases lining up with TRBD1. The CDR3 loop spans 17 amino acids. The J segment lost 3 bases and the V segment lost 0 bases, leaving 10 bases of the junction unmatched. Germline lookup yields CDR1 GTSNPN and CDR2 SVGIG (reference sequence). CDR3 in DNA: TGTGCCTGGAGTGTCCCCCTAGGGGGCGCTTACACCGGGGAGCTGTTTTTT. This gives the protein CAWSVPLGGAYTGELFF. Combining the CDR3 with reference TRBV30 and TRBJ2-2 gives the whole variable domain SQTIHQWPATLVQPVGSPLSLECTVEGTSNPNLYWYRQAAGRGLQLLFYSVGIGQISSEVPQNLSASRPQDRQFILSSKKLLLSDSGFYLCAWSVPLGGAYTGELFFGEGSRLTVL.

V and J are TRBV5-6 and TRBJ1-4, with 9 bases that match TRBD1. Per germline, CDR1 SGHDT and CDR2 YYEEEE. The CDR3 runs 16 residues. With V trimmed by 5 bases and J by 8 bases, 13 bases remained unmatched. The DNA of the CDR3 is TGTGCCAGCAGTTTGCTATGGGACAGGGAAAAGGAAAAACTGTTTTTT. This sequence encodes CASSLLWDREKEKLFF.

With regard to this clone: Other DNA sequences of this sample code for an identical CDR3. The V and J genes are TRBV5-1 and TRBJ2-5; D is ambiguous. This CDR3 is 13 amino acids long. Trimming stripped 2 bases from V and 0 bases from J, with 5 bases between. The germline CDR1 and CDR2 sequences are SGHRS and YFSETQ. CDR3 DNA sequence: TGCGCCAGCAGCTTACCGGACCAAGAGACCCAGTACTTC. Translating gives CASSLPDQETQYF.

Here the CDR3 DNA reads TGTGCCAGCAGCTGGTTAAGGGGGTCGCAGTATTTT. Translation gives CASSWLRGSQYF. The chain links TRBV7-2 to TRBJ2-3, with D perhaps matching TRBD1 (6 bases). CDR1 and CDR2 (germline): SGHTA, FQGNSA. The CDR3 length is 12 residues. The V and J ends lost 4 bases and 10 bases respectively, with 12 bases between them.

This chain connects TRBV5-1 to TRBJ2-5; 9 positions match TRBD1. The CDR3 consists of 16 residues. V trimming: 4 bases; J trimming: 4 bases; junction bases outside the gene matches: 11. Per germline, CDR1 SGHRS and CDR2 YFSETQ. The CDR3 nucleotides read TGCGCCAGCAGCCCATGGACAGGGGCGGGTGCAGAGACCCAGTACTTC. As protein: CASSPWTGAGAETQYF.

The J gene is TRBJ1-2, the V gene TRBV4-2, with D uncertain. CDR1 is LGHNA, CDR2 YNFKEQ, per germline. CDR3 length equals 17 residues. With 1 base removed from V and 2 bases from J, the gap between germline ends came to 17 bases. The CDR3 DNA reads TGTGCCAGCAGCCAAGGGACTCACTCGCCCCCCAACTATGGCTACACCTTC. Its protein product is CASSQGTHSPPNYGYTF.

This rearrangement joins TRBV30 to TRBJ2-5; 9 positions agree with TRBD2. The DNA end is more similar to TRBJ2-7, so the J call may be wrong. This CDR3 region has 16 residues. Per the germline V gene, CDR1 is GTSNPN and CDR2 is SVGIG (reference sequence). The CDR3 DNA reads TGTGCCAGTTCGTGGACTAGCGTATTTTCATCCTACGAGCAGTACTTC. Translating gives CASSWTSVFSSYEQYF.

The gene calls are TRBV5-1 and TRBJ2-2; 7 bases line up with TRBD2. CDR3 length: 16 amino acids. After removal of 4 bases from V and 1 base from J, the junction contained 7 bases not matched to a gene. Germline CDR1 is SGHRS and CDR2 is YFSETQ. The CDR3 protein is CASSPSWTRNTGELFF. Here the CDR3 DNA reads TGCGCCAGCAGCCCTTCCTGGACTAGGAACACCGGGGAGCTGTTTTTT.

Turning to this clone: Other DNA sequences in the same sample also yield this CDR3. This sequence joins TRBV5-1 and TRBJ1-2; no firm D call. The CDR3 contains 12 residues. V shed 0 bases and J shed 8 bases, with 8 bases lying between them. CDR1 and CDR2 from the germline V gene are SGHRS and YFSETQ. CDR3 residues: CASSLASGGYTF. CDR3 nucleotide sequence: TGCGCCAGCAGCTTGGCCAGCGGGGGCTACACCTTC.

This chain links TRBV7-9 with TRBJ2-1; 10 bases map to TRBD1. Germline V gene sequence: CDR1 SEHNR, CDR2 FQNEAQ (reference sequence). This CDR3 region has 15 residues. With 4 bases clipped from V and 7 bases from J, the junction kept 7 bases outside the gene matches. In DNA, the CDR3 is TGTGCCAGCAGCTCCAGACAGGGGGCAGGAAATGAGCAGTTCTTC. Its protein product is CASSSRQGAGNEQFF.

Concerning this clone itself: One end of the junction does not line up with germline, which may come from a read error. This chain uses TRBV28 with TRBJ1-5; D unresolved. Germline V lookup: CDR1 MDHEN, CDR2 SYDVKM. The CDR3 extends over 11 amino acids. The CDR3 sequence: CGSYSNQPQHF. As DNA, the CDR3 is TGTGGCAGCTATAGCAATCAGCCCCAGCATTTT.

The rearrangement uses TRBV28 and TRBJ1-2; the match to TRBD1 covers 9 bases. Germline V gene lookup returns CDR1 MDHEN and CDR2 SYDVKM. Trimming cost V 2 bases and J 12 bases; bases outside gene matches: 16. The CDR3 consists of 16 residues. In nucleotides, the CDR3 is TGTGCCAGCAGTTTAATCGGGACAGGGTACTGGTCCGGGGACACCTTC. Translated, it gives CASSLIGTGYWSGDTF.

V usage is TRBV29-1 and J usage is TRBJ1-1; TRBD1 might be the D (5 bases). The CDR3 is 13 residues long. The germline V gene encodes CDR1 SQVTM and CDR2 ANQGSEA. V was pared by 7 bases and J by 0 bases, with 12 bases between. DNA for the CDR3: TGCAGCGCCTCGGGACTTATGAACACTGAAGCTTTCTTT. Protein product: CSASGLMNTEAFF.

The genes are TRBV7-9 and TRBJ1-4; D unresolved. The ends were cut back, 4 bases at V and 0 bases at J, with 3 bases in the middle. Per germline, CDR1 SEHNR and CDR2 FQNEAQ (reference sequence). This CDR3 comprises 13 residues. The CDR3 loop reads CASSWTTNEKLFF. CDR3 DNA sequence: TGTGCCAGCAGCTGGACAACTAATGAAAAACTGTTTTTT.

V gene TRBV5-1 combines with J gene TRBJ2-7, with TRBD2 matching over 9 bases. V gave up 0 bases and J gave up 7 bases; unmatched junction bases: 14. The CDR3 has 17 amino acids. The V gene's germline CDR1 is SGHRS and CDR2 YFSETQ. CDR3 loop: CASSLEVSSGTHREQYF. CDR3 sequence (DNA): TGCGCCAGCAGCTTGGAAGTGTCTAGCGGGACACATCGGGAGCAGTACTTC.

DNA for the CDR3: TGTGCCAGCATGACACCGAACACCGGGGAGCTGTTTTTT. It yields the protein CASMTPNTGELFF. J is TRBJ2-2 and V is TRBV28; no definite D call. This CDR3 is built from 13 residues. V was shortened by 7 bases and J by 0 bases, with 6 bases between the two germline ends. The germline gives CDR1 MDHEN, CDR2 SYDVKM.

J is TRBJ2-7 and V is TRBV2; D is ambiguous. Trimming cost V 7 bases and J 0 bases, with 10 bases left between them. CDR1 is SNHLY and CDR2 is FYNNEI in the germline V gene. The CDR3 contains 13 residues. Written as DNA, the CDR3 is TGTGCCAGCATCCTTCAAGTCTCCTACGAGCAGTACTTC. Translating gives CASILQVSYEQYF.

V gene TRBV7-2 combines with J gene TRBJ2-7, with 10 bases matching TRBD1. J lost 6 bases, V lost 4 bases, and 6 bases had no gene match. The CDR3 extends over 14 amino acids. CDR1 is SGHTA and CDR2 is FQGNSA in the germline V gene. DNA of the CDR3: TGTGCCAGCAGCTCACAGACAGGGGGCCCCGAGCAGTACTTC. Translating it yields CASSSQTGGPEQYF. The full variable domain, with the rest looked up from reference TRBV7-2 and TRBJ2-7, is GAGVSQSPSNKVTEKGKDVELRCDPISGHTALYWYRQSLGQGLEFLIYFQGNSAPDKSGLPSDRFSAERTGGSVSTLTIQRTQQEDSAVYLCASSSQTGGPEQYFGPGTRLTVT.

The chain links TRBV7-2 to TRBJ1-5, with a possible D match to TRBD1 (6 bases). The CDR3 spans 15 residues. Trimming cost V 5 bases and J 0 bases, with 11 bases left between them. The germline CDR1 and CDR2 sequences are SGHTA and FQGNSA. In DNA form, the CDR3 reads TGTGCCAGCAGCCTAGGGGGGGTTAGCAATCAGCCCCAGCATTTT. This sequence encodes CASSLGGVSNQPQHF.

This chain links TRBV6-5 with TRBJ2-7; 8 bases align to TRBD1. The CDR3 covers 14 residues. Germline assignment: CDR1 MNHEY and CDR2 SVGAGI. V was pared by 5 bases and J by 1 base, with 4 bases of the junction left unmatched. CDR3 sequence: CASSLTGGSYEQYF. CDR3 nucleotide sequence: TGTGCCAGCAGTCTCACAGGGGGGTCCTACGAGCAGTACTTC.

V gene TRBV7-2 combines with J gene TRBJ1-1; 7 bases map to TRBD1. V shed 6 bases, J shed 7 bases, and the junction held 8 bases outside the gene matches. Germline CDR1 SGHTA, CDR2 FQGNSA. The CDR3 totals 13 residues. The CDR3 DNA sequence: TGTGCCAGCAGGGCCACAGGGGTGGATGAAGCTTTCTTT. Translation gives CASRATGVDEAFF.

The chain uses TRBV19 and TRBJ1-5; D might be TRBD1 (5 bases). Trimming removed 4 bases at V and 1 base at J, with 20 bases between. CDR3 length: 18 amino acids. In germline, CDR1 is LNHDA, CDR2 SQIVND (reference sequence). CDR3 DNA: TGTGCCAGTAGTACCATCCTCTCTCGGGGCTGGAGCAATCAGCCCCAGCATTTT. Protein sequence: CASSTILSRGWSNQPQHF.

The chain uses TRBV21-1 and TRBJ1-1; TRBD1, the table's D call, was not compared with the DNA. TRBV21-1 is given as a pseudogene. The CDR3 covers 18 residues. CDR3 amino acids: CASSNGLRDRLMNTEAFF. For the CDR3, the DNA is TGTGCCAGCAGCAATGGACTCCGGGACAGGCTCATGAACACTGAAGCTTTCTTT.

Note on this clone: Other DNA sequences in this specimen translate into the identical CDR3. This rearrangement joins TRBV28 to TRBJ1-1, with no clear D. This CDR3 is 13 amino acids long. Germline assignment: CDR1 MDHEN and CDR2 SYDVKM. Trimming pared 2 bases from V and 1 base from J, leaving 5 bases between. The CDR3 here is CASSLPPNTEAFF. DNA of the CDR3: TGTGCCAGCAGTTTACCCCCGAACACTGAAGCTTTCTTT.

The rearrangement links TRBV7-3 to TRBJ1-1; the match to TRBD1 covers 7 bases. The length of the CDR3 is 13 residues. The V segment lost 4 bases and the J segment 11 bases; nucleotides outside the gene matches: 10. CDR1 is SGHTA, CDR2 FQGTGA, per germline. For the CDR3, the DNA is TGTGCCAGCAGCTCCTTCCGACAGGGCGACGCTTTCTTT. This encodes CASSSFRQGDAFF.

To note about this clone: The identical CDR3 is also encoded by other nucleotide sequences in the sample. The J gene is TRBJ2-1, the V gene TRBV27; D ambiguous. V lost 3 bases and J 6 bases, leaving 9 bases between the germline ends. Germline V gene sequence: CDR1 MNHEY, CDR2 SMNVEV (reference sequence). The CDR3 contains 13 residues. DNA of the CDR3: TGTGCCAGCAGTTTTGATAGGTTCAATGAGCAGTTCTTC. Translating gives CASSFDRFNEQFF.

The genes are TRBV28 and TRBJ2-2; D ambiguous. CDR3 length: 14 residues. The ends were cut back, 2 bases at V and 3 bases at J, with 7 bases in the middle. Germline loops: CDR1 MDHEN, CDR2 SYDVKM. CDR3 residues: CASSLHGDTGELFF. The CDR3 DNA is TGTGCCAGCAGTTTACACGGAGACACCGGGGAGCTGTTTTTT.

This chain links TRBV5-1 with TRBJ1-5; 9 nucleotides agree with TRBD1. CDR1 is SGHRS and CDR2 is YFSETQ in the germline V gene. With V trimmed by 4 bases and J by 0 bases, 5 bases remained unmatched. The CDR3 loop spans 16 amino acids. The CDR3 protein is CASSPGTGNSNQPQHF. The DNA for the CDR3 is TGCGCCAGCAGCCCAGGGACAGGGAATAGCAATCAGCCCCAGCATTTT.